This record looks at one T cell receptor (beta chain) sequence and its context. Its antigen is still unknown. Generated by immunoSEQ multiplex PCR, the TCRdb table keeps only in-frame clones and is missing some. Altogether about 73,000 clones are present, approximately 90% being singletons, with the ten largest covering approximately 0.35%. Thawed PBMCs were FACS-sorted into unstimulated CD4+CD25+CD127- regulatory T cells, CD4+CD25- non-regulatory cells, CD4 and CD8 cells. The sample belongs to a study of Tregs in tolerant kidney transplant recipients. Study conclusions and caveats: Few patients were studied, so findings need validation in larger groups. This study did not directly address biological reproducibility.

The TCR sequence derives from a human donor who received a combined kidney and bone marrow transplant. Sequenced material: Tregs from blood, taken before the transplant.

The DNA for the CDR3 is TGTGCCAGCAGTCCATGCGGGTCCTCCTACAATGAGCAGTTCTTC. The encoded protein is CASSPCGSSYNEQFF. This chain uses TRBV21-1 with TRBJ2-1; no DNA check was done on the table's D call, TRBD2. TRBV21-1 is designated a pseudogene. The CDR3 consists of 15 residues.